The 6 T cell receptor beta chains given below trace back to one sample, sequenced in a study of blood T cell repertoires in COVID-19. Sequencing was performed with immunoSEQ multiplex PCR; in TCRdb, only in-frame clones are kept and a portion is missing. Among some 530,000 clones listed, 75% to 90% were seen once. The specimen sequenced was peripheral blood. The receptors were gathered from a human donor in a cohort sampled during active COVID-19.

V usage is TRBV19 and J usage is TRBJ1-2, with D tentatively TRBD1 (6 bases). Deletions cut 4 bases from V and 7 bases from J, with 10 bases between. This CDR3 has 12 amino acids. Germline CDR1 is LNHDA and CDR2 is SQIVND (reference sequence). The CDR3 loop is CASSRGRSGYTF. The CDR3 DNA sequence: TGTGCCAGTAGTAGGGGGCGAAGTGGCTACACCTTC.

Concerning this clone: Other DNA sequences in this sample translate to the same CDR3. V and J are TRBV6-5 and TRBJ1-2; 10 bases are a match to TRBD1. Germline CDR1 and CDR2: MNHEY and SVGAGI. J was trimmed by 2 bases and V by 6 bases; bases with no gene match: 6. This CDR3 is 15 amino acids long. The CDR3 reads CASSFGQGGNYGYTF. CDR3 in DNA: TGTGCCAGCAGCTTTGGACAGGGGGGAAACTATGGCTACACCTTC.

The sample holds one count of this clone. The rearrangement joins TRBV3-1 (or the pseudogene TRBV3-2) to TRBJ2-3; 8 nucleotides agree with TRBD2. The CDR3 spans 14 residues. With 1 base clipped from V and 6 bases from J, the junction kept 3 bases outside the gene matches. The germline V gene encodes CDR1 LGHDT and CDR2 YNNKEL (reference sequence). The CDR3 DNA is TGTGCCAGCAGCCAAGGAGTAGCGGGGGATACGCAGTATTTT. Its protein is CASSQGVAGDTQYF.

The CDR3 DNA reads as TGTGCCAGTAGTTCCCTGACAGGGGGAAGGAGGTATGGCTACACCTTC. It specifies CASSSLTGGRRYGYTF. The genes are TRBV19 and TRBJ1-2; 9 bases agree with TRBD1. Germline V gene data show CDR1 as LNHDA and CDR2 as SQIVND (reference sequence). V lost 5 bases and J lost 5; bases outside the gene matches: 12. The CDR3 is 16 amino acids. Full variable domain (rest looked up from reference TRBV19 and TRBJ1-2): DGGITQSPKYLFRKEGQNVTLSCEQNLNHDAMYWYRQDPGQGLRLIYYSQIVNDFQKGDIAEGYSVSREKKESFPLTVTSAQKNPTAFYLCASSSLTGGRRYGYTFGSGTRLTVV.

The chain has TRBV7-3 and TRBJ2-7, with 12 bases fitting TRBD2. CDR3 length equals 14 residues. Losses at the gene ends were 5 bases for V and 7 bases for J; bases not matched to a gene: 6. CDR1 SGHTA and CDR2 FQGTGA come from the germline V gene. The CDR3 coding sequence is TGTGCCAGCAGCCTCGCTAGCGGGAGGGGAGAGCAGTACTTC. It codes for CASSLASGRGEQYF.

This CDR3 is CASSRQLFGNQPQHF. The CDR3 DNA follows: TGTGCCAGTAGTAGACAGTTGTTCGGCAATCAGCCCCAGCATTTT. The chain links TRBV19 to TRBJ1-5; tentatively, D is TRBD1 (5 bases). Germline CDR1 reads LNHDA; CDR2 reads SQIVND (reference sequence). Trimming cost V 4 bases and J 2 bases, with 12 bases left between them. The CDR3 has 15 amino acids. The full variable domain, completed using reference TRBV19 and TRBJ1-5, is DGGITQSPKYLFRKEGQNVTLSCEQNLNHDAMYWYRQDPGQGLRLIYYSQIVNDFQKGDIAEGYSVSREKKESFPLTVTSAQKNPTAFYLCASSRQLFGNQPQHFGDGTRLSIL.